This section outlines one TCR beta chain sequence together with its context. Its antigen remains unknown. The entry originates in a study of shared clonotypes between healthy human individuals. Findings of the study overall: Sharing across a few donors was seen in roughly 5% of naive CD4 clonotypes.

Method: immunoSEQ multiplex PCR; TCRdb's copy keeps in-frame clones and lacks some. The table records approximately 740,000 clones, about 74% of them present only once. The V and J ends lost 4 bases and 1 base respectively, with 8 bases between them. Germline V gene lookup returns CDR1 SNHLY and CDR2 FYNNEI. The CDR3 totals 13 residues. Caucasian adults living in Nashville, Tennessee, provided all samples. V usage is TRBV2 and J usage is TRBJ2-7; the D is unclear. This TCR was sampled from a woman under 40 in good health. The sequencing input was memory CD4+ T cells sorted from blood. Subset noted: CD45RA-negative fraction. CDR3 sequence (DNA): TGTGCCAGCAGTGCGTCAGCTTCCTACGAGCAGTACTTC. Its translation is CASSASASYEQYF.